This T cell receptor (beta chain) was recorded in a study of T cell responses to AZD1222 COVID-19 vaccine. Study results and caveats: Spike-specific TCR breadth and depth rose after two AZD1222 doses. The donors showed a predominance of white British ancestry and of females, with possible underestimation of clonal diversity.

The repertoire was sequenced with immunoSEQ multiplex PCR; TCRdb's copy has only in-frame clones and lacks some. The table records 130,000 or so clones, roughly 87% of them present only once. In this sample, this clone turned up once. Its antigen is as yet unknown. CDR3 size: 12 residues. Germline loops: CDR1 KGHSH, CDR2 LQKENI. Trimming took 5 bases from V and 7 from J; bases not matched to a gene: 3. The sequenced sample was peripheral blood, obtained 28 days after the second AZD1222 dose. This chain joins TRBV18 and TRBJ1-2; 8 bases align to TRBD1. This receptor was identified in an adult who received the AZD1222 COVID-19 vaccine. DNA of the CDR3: TGTGCCAGCTCAGGAGGACAGGGTGGCTACACCTTC. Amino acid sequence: CASSGGQGGYTF. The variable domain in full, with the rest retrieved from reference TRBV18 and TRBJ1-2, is NAGVMQNPRHLVRRRGQEARLRCSPMKGHSHVYWYRQLPEEGLKFMVYLQKENIIDESGMPKERFSAEFPKEGPSILRIQQVVRGDSAAYFCASSGGQGGYTFGSGTRLTVV.